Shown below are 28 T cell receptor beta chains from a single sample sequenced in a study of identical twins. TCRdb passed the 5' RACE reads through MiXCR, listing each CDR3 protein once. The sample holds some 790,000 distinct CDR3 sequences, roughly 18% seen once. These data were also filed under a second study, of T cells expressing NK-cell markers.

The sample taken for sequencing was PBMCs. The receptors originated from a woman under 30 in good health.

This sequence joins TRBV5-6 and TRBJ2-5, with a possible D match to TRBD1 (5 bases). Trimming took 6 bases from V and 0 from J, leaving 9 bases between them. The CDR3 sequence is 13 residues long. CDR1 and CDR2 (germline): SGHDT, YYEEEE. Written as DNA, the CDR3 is TGTGCCAGCATGGCAGGGTACCAAGAGACCCAGTACTTC. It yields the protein CASMAGYQETQYF.

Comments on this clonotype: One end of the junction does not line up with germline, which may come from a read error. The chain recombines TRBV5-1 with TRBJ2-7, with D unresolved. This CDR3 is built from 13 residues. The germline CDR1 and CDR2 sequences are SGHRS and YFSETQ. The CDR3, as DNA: TGCGCCAGCAGCTTGGGGCTCCGCTACGAGCTGTACTTC. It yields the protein CASSLGLRYELYF. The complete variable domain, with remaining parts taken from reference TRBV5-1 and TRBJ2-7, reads KAGVTQTPRYLIKTRGQQVTLSCSPISGHRSVSWYQQTPGQGLQFLFEYFSETQRNKGNFPGRFSGRQFSNSRSEMNVSTLELGDSALYLCASSLGLRYELYFGPGTRLTVT.

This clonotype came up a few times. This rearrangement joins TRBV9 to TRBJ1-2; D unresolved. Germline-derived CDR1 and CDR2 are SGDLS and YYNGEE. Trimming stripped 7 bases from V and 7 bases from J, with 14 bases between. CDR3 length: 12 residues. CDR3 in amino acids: CASQSFGSGYTF. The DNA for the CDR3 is TGTGCCAGCCAATCTTTTGGTAGTGGCTACACCTTC.

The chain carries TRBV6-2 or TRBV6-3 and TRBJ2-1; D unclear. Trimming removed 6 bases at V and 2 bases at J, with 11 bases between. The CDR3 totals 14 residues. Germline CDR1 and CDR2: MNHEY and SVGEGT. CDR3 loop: CASRPPTTYNEQFF. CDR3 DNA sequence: TGTGCCAGCAGGCCCCCTACAACCTACAATGAGCAGTTCTTC.

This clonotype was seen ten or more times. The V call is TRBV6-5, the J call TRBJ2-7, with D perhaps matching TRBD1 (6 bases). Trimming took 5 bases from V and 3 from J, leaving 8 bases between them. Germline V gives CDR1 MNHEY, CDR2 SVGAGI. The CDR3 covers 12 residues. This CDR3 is CASSRDIYEQYF. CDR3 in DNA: TGTGCCAGCAGTCGGGACATCTACGAGCAGTACTTC.

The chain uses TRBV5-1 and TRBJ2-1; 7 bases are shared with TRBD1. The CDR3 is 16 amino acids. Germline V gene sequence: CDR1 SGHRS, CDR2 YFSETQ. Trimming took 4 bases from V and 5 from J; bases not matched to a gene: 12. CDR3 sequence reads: CASSPDKGTANNEQFF. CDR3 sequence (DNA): TGCGCCAGCAGCCCTGACAAAGGGACAGCAAACAATGAGCAGTTCTTC.

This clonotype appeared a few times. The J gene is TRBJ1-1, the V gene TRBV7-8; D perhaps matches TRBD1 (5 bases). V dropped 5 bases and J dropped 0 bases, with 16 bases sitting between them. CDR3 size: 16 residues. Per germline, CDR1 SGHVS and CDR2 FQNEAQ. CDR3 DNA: TGTGCCAGCAGCCAAGGAACCGGGACGGTGAACACTGAAGCTTTCTTT. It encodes CASSQGTGTVNTEAFF.

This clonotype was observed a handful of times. The CDR3 DNA follows: TGCAGTGCTAGTGGGCTAGCGTTCAATGAGCAGTTCTTC. It specifies CSASGLAFNEQFF. This chain links TRBV20-1 with TRBJ2-1; D possibly corresponds to TRBD2 (6 bases). V was shortened by 3 bases and J by 6 bases, with 12 bases between the two germline ends. CDR1 is DFQATT, CDR2 SNEGSKA, per germline (reference sequence). CDR3 length equals 13 residues.

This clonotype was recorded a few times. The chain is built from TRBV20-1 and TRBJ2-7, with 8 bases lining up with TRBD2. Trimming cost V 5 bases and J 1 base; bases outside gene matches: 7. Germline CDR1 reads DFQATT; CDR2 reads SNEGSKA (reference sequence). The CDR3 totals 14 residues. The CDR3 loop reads CSAESGGRSYEQYF. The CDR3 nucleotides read TGCAGTGCTGAAAGCGGGGGCCGGTCCTACGAGCAGTACTTC.

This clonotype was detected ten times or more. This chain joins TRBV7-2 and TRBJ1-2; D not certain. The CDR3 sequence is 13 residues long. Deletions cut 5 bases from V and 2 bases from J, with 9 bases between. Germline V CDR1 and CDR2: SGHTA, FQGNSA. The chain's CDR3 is CASSRGRNYGYTF. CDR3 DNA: TGTGCCAGCAGCCGCGGGCGGAACTATGGCTACACCTTC.

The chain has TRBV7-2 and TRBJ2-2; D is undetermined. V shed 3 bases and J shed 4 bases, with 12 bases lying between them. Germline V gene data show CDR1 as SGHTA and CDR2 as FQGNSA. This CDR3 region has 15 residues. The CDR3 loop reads CASSFFRASTGELFF. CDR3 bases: TGTGCCAGCAGCTTTTTTCGAGCGAGCACCGGGGAGCTGTTTTTT.

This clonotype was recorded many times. The CDR3 DNA reads as TGTGCCAGCAGCCCAATCAGGGGGAGGAACACTGAAGCTTTCTTT. It yields the protein CASSPIRGRNTEAFF. This sequence joins TRBV6-2 or TRBV6-3 and TRBJ1-1; TRBD1 aligns across 7 bases. Losses at the gene ends were 6 bases for V and 1 base for J; bases not matched to a gene: 8. CDR3 size: 15 residues. Germline V CDR1 and CDR2: MNHEY, SVGEGT.

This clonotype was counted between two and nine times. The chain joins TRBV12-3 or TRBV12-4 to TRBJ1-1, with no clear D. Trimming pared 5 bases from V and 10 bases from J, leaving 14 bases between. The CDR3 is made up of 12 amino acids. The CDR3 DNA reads TGTGCCAGCAGTAAATATAGGGTTCGAGCTTTCTTT. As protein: CASSKYRVRAFF.

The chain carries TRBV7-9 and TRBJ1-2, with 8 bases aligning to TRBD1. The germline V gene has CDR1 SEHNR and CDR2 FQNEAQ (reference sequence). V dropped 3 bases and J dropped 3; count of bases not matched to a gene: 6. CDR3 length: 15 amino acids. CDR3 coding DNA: TGTGCCAGCAGCTTCCAGGGGGCGCCGGACTATGGCTACACCTTC. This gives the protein CASSFQGAPDYGYTF.

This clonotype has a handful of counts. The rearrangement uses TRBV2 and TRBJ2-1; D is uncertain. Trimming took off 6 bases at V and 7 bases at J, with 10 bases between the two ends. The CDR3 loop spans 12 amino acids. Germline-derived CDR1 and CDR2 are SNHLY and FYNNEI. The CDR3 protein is CASRGSSNEQFF. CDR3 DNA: TGTGCCAGCAGGGGGTCATCGAATGAGCAGTTCTTC.

The CDR3 DNA sequence: TGTGCCAGCAGCCAGGCGGGAGGAGAAGAGCAGTACTTC. The encoded protein is CASSQAGGEEQYF. The V gene is TRBV7-6, the J gene TRBJ2-7; 8 nucleotides line up with TRBD2. This CDR3 has 13 residues. In germline, CDR1 is SGHVS, CDR2 FNYEAQ. V trimming: 5 bases; J trimming: 7 bases; junction bases outside the gene matches: 7.

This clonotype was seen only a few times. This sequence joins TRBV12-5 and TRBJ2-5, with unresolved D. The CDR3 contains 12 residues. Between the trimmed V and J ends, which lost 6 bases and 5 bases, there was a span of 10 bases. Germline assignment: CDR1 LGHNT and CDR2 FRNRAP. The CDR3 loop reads CASGTLAETQYF. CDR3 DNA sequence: TGTGCTAGTGGGACGTTGGCGGAGACCCAGTACTTC.

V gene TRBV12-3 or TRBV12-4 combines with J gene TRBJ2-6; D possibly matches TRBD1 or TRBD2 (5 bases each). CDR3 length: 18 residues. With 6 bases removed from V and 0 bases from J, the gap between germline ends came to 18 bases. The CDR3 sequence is CASSEGKRLLSGANVLTF. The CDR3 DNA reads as TGTGCCAGCAGCGAGGGGAAGCGACTCCTCTCTGGGGCCAACGTCCTGACTTTC.

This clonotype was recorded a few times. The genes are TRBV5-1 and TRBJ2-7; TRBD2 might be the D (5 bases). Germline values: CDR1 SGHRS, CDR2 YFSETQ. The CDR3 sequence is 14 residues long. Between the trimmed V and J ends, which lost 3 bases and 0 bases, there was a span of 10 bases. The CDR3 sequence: CASSSVGSSYEQYF. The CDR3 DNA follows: TGCGCCAGCAGCTCCGTGGGGAGCTCCTACGAGCAGTACTTC.

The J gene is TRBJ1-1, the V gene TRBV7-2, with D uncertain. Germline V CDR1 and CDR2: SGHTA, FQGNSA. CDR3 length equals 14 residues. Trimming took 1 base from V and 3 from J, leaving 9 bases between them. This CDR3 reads CASSLGLGDTEAFF. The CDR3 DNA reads TGTGCCAGCAGCTTAGGTCTCGGGGACACTGAAGCTTTCTTT. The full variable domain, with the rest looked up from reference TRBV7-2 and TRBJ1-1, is GAGVSQSPSNKVTEKGKDVELRCDPISGHTALYWYRQSLGQGLEFLIYFQGNSAPDKSGLPSDRFSAERTGGSVSTLTIQRTQQEDSAVYLCASSLGLGDTEAFFGQGTRLTVV.

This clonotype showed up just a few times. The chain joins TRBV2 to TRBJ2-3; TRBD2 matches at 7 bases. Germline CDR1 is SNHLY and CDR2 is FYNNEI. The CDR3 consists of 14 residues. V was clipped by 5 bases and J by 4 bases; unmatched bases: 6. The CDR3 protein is CASSRAGVADTQYF. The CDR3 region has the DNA TGTGCCAGCAGTAGGGCGGGAGTAGCAGATACGCAGTATTTT.

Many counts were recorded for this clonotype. CDR3 sequence: CASSPGLQETQYF. CDR3 bases: TGTGCCAGCAGCCCGGGACTACAAGAGACCCAGTACTTC. V is TRBV18 and J is TRBJ2-5; TRBD2 matches 7 bases. The CDR3 contains 13 residues. Per germline, CDR1 KGHSH and CDR2 LQKENI. After removal of 8 bases from V and 2 bases from J, the junction contained 5 bases not matched to a gene.

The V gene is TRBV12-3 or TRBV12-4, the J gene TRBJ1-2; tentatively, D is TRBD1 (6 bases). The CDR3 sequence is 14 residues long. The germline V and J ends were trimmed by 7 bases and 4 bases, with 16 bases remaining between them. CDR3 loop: CASTAVQGFYGYTF. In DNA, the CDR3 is TGTGCCAGCACCGCAGTTCAGGGGTTCTATGGCTACACCTTC.

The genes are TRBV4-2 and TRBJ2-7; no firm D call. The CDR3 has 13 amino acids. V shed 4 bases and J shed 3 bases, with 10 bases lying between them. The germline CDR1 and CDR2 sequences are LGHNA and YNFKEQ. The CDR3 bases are TGTGCCAGCAGCCGGACCACGAGCTACGAGCAGTACTTC. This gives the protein CASSRTTSYEQYF.

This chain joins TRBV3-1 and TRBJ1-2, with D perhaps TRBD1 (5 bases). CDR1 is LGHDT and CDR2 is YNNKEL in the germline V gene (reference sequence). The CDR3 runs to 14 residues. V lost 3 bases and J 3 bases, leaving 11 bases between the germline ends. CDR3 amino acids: CASSQGIGDYGYTF. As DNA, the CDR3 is TGTGCCAGCAGCCAGGGAATAGGGGACTATGGCTACACCTTC.

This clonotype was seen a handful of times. DNA for the CDR3: TGCAGTGCTAGAGATCGCGGCCTCATGAACACTGAAGCTTTCTTT. The encoded protein is CSARDRGLMNTEAFF. J is TRBJ1-1 and V is TRBV20-1; no reliable D call. The CDR3 has 15 residues. The germline V gene has CDR1 DFQATT and CDR2 SNEGSKA (reference sequence). V dropped 0 bases and J dropped 0 bases, with 11 bases sitting between them.

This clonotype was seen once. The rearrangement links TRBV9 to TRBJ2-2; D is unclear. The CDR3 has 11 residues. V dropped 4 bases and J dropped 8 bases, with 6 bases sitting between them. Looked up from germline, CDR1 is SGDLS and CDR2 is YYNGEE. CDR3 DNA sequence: TGTGCCAGCAGCACCCGGGGGGAGCTGTTTTTT. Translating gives CASSTRGELFF.

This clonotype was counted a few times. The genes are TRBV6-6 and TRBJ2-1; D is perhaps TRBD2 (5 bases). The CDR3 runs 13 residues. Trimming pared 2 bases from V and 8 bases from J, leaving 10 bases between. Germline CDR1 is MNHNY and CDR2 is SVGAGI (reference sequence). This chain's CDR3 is CASSYLRRDEQFF. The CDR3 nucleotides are TGTGCCAGCAGTTACCTGCGGCGGGATGAGCAGTTCTTC.